This T cell receptor beta chain was obtained from a study of response to subunit inactivated influenza vaccine. Per germline, CDR1 MGHRA and CDR2 YSYEKL. V was cut by 4 bases and J by 2 bases, with 15 bases left in between. The CDR3 contains 16 residues. The study's findings and limits: The authors suggested that few new T cells are recruited per seasonal influenza vaccination.

This clonotype was seen a handful of times. Its specificity is not known. TCRdb reprocessed the RT-PCR reads with MiXCR, giving one entry per CDR3 protein. The data show some 570,000 distinct CDR3 sequences, about 11% seen once. This same sample was also part of a study on T cells expressing NK-cell markers. Per that study: Making the TCR beta cDNA relied on 5'RACE template switching with UMIs. Investigators obtained TCR beta repertoires from sorted CD3+CD56+NKG2C+, CD3+CD56+NKG2C- and CD3+CD56-NKG2C+ T cells. More than 5 of the donors carried dominant NKG2C+ clonotypes that took up roughly 1.0-8% of their CD8+ T cells. The study left the HCMV specificity of expanded NKG2C+ T cell clones unresolved.

Sequencing was performed on PBMCs from blood, taken on the day of vaccination. The source is a man aged 45 to 65 who received an inactivated influenza vaccine. V usage is TRBV4-1 and J usage is TRBJ2-1; TRBD1 is a possible D gene (5 bases). The CDR3, as DNA: TGCGCCAGCAGCCGAACGCCCCAAGGGGCCTACAATGAGCAGTTCTTC. Residues: CASSRTPQGAYNEQFF.